This T cell receptor beta chain derives from a study of T cells in narcolepsy. Study results and limitations: Autoreactive HCRT-specific and TRIB2-specific clonotypes were marked in same-patient CSF-versus-blood CD4+ comparisons. No autoreactive T cell clone sequences appeared in some memory CD4+ repertoires.

As for this clone: Antigen: not known.

Method: immunoSEQ multiplex PCR; TCRdb's copy keeps in-frame clones and lacks some. The data show under 35,000 clones, around 80% seen once. Trimming removed 4 bases from V and 0 bases from J, with 14 bases in between. Germline V gene lookup returns CDR1 SGHNT and CDR2 YYREEE (reference sequence). The CDR3 spans 16 residues. Material: memory (CD45RA-) CD4+ T cells from blood. The genes are TRBV5-4 and TRBJ2-1, with no clear D. The clonotype was recovered from a human donor in good health. The CDR3 coding sequence is TGTGCCAGCAGCACCGGGTCTTACACCTCCTACAATGAGCAGTTCTTC. Translating it yields CASSTGSYTSYNEQFF.